Below, 25 T cell receptor beta chains from the same sample are listed, as sequenced in a study of response to subunit inactivated influenza vaccine. TCRdb re-called the RT-PCR reads through MiXCR, storing one row per CDR3 protein. Of hundreds of thousands of distinct CDR3 sequences listed, about 8% are singletons. The specimen was PBMCs from blood, collected less than 30 months after vaccination. These receptors were obtained from a man between 50 and 69 years old who received an inactivated influenza vaccine.

About this clonotype: Being one base from a much bigger clone, this may be a read error. The rearrangement links TRBV6-2 or TRBV6-3 to TRBJ2-3; 8 nucleotides line up with TRBD1. Looked up from germline, CDR1 is MNHEY and CDR2 is SVGEGT. The CDR3 has 14 amino acids. CDR3 nucleotides: TGTGCCAGCAGAGACAGGGGACGCACAGATACGCAGGATTTT. Its protein product is CASRDRGRTDTQDF.

The chain carries TRBV3-1 and TRBJ2-7, with D perhaps given as TRBD1 or TRBD2 (5 bases each). Germline lookup yields CDR1 LGHDT and CDR2 YNNKEL (reference sequence). V was trimmed by 0 bases and J by 6 bases, leaving 12 bases between them. The CDR3 sequence is 14 residues long. The CDR3 DNA reads TGTGCCAGCAGCCAAGATCTTAAGGGGAGCGAGCAGTACTTC. Its protein is CASSQDLKGSEQYF.

This chain links TRBV29-1 with TRBJ2-7, with 11 positions matching TRBD2. The V segment lost 6 bases and the J segment 5 bases; nucleotides outside the gene matches: 9. Germline V lookup: CDR1 SQVTM, CDR2 ANQGSEA. The CDR3 extends over 14 amino acids. The CDR3 protein is CSVLLAGVVNEQYF. CDR3 DNA sequence: TGCAGCGTATTACTAGCGGGGGTAGTCAACGAGCAGTACTTC.

V and J are TRBV5-5 and TRBJ1-6; 7 nucleotides line up with TRBD1. Trimming at V came to 2 bases and at J to 7 bases, leaving 6 bases not matched to a gene. CDR3 length equals 15 residues. The V gene's germline CDR1 is SGHKS and CDR2 YYEKEE (reference sequence). The CDR3 coding sequence is TGTGCCAGCAGCTTACAGGGGTTGGCAAATTCACCCCTCCACTTT. Translation gives CASSLQGLANSPLHF.

This clonotype was seen ten or more times. DNA for the CDR3: TGTGCCAGCTCACGAGCACCTGGAGAGACCCAGTACTTC. Translation gives CASSRAPGETQYF. The chain couples TRBV18 to TRBJ2-5, with unresolved D. Looked up from germline, CDR1 is KGHSH and CDR2 is LQKENI. Trimming stripped 4 bases from V and 4 bases from J, with 10 bases between. This CDR3 comprises 13 residues.

The CDR3 reads CASSLALRTIGSHEQFF. CDR3 bases: TGTGCCAGCAGCTTAGCGCTAAGAACTATCGGGAGTCATGAGCAGTTCTTC. This chain links TRBV7-2 with TRBJ2-1, with D perhaps TRBD2 (6 bases). The CDR3 covers 17 residues. V was trimmed by 0 bases and J by 8 bases, leaving 20 bases between them. CDR1 SGHTA and CDR2 FQGNSA come from the germline V gene.

The chain couples TRBV5-1 to TRBJ2-7, with D perhaps matching TRBD2 (5 bases). Germline assignment: CDR1 SGHRS and CDR2 YFSETQ. V lost 0 bases and J lost 5, with 18 bases in between. The CDR3 has 16 amino acids. Here the CDR3 reads CASSLEVGPGDNEQYF. CDR3 sequence (DNA): TGCGCCAGCAGCTTGGAAGTCGGGCCCGGGGATAACGAGCAGTACTTC.

The rearrangement links TRBV24-1 to TRBJ2-7; tentative D call: TRBD1 (5 bases). CDR1 KGHDR and CDR2 SFDVKD come from the germline V gene. This CDR3 spans 12 amino acids. V gave up 1 base and J gave up 6 bases, with 6 bases separating them. DNA for the CDR3: TGTGCCACCAGTGATTTAGGGGCCGAGCAGTACTTC. It is translated as CATSDLGAEQYF.

This clonotype was found many times. The chain employs TRBV11-2 and TRBJ1-4; no firm D call. V was cut by 5 bases and J by 5 bases, with 15 bases left in between. Germline V CDR1 and CDR2: SGHAT, FQNNGV. The CDR3 has 15 residues. The CDR3 bases are TGTGCCAGCAGCAAGACCCTGACCATCAATGAAAAACTGTTTTTT. Protein product: CASSKTLTINEKLFF.

The V and J genes are TRBV11-1 and TRBJ2-5, with 8 bases fitting TRBD1. V lost 5 bases and J lost 2; bases outside the gene matches: 16. Germline V gene sequence: CDR1 SGHAT, CDR2 FQDESV (reference sequence). This CDR3 has 18 amino acids. In nucleotides, the CDR3 is TGTGCCAGCAGCGTAGAACTAGTGGTTGGACAGGGTCAAGAGACCCAGTACTTC. It specifies CASSVELVVGQGQETQYF.

This chain joins TRBV7-2 and TRBJ1-5; TRBD1 agrees at 10 bases. V was clipped by 5 bases and J by 7 bases; unmatched bases: 8. The CDR3 is 15 residues long. The germline V gene encodes CDR1 SGHTA and CDR2 FQGNSA. This chain's CDR3 is CASSQTTGGRQPQHF. The CDR3 nucleotides read TGTGCCAGCAGCCAGACGACAGGGGGCAGGCAGCCCCAGCATTTT. Full variable domain (missing parts from reference TRBV7-2 and TRBJ1-5): GAGVSQSPSNKVTEKGKDVELRCDPISGHTALYWYRQSLGQGLEFLIYFQGNSAPDKSGLPSDRFSAERTGGSVSTLTIQRTQQEDSAVYLCASSQTTGGRQPQHFGDGTRLSIL.

There are many counts of this clonotype. J is TRBJ2-1 and V is TRBV4-1, with TRBD2 matching over 7 bases. Unmatched junction bases numbered 6, after V lost 4 bases and J lost 3 bases. The CDR3 totals 15 residues. Germline-derived CDR1 and CDR2 are MGHRA and YSYEKL. The CDR3 is CASSPGGLIYNEQFF. CDR3 in DNA: TGCGCCAGCAGCCCGGGGGGACTTATCTACAATGAGCAGTTCTTC.

The V gene is TRBV30, the J gene TRBJ2-7, with 9 nucleotides matching TRBD2. Per the germline V gene, CDR1 is GTSNPN and CDR2 is SVGIG (reference sequence). This CDR3 is 14 amino acids long. Trimming cost V 2 bases and J 5 bases; bases outside gene matches: 7. CDR3 residues: CAWSRGLAGNEQYF. In DNA, the CDR3 is TGTGCCTGGAGTCGAGGCCTAGCGGGGAACGAGCAGTACTTC.

The rearrangement links TRBV20-1 to TRBJ1-5; perhaps TRBD1 as D (5 bases). The V gene lost 6 bases and the J gene lost 3 bases, with 12 bases spanning the gap. Germline CDR1 and CDR2: DFQATT and SNEGSKA (reference sequence). This CDR3 has 13 amino acids. The CDR3 coding sequence is TGCAGTGCCCGGGACGGAGTCAATCAGCCCCAGCATTTT. The encoded protein is CSARDGVNQPQHF.

In this sample, this clonotype turned up many times. V is TRBV5-6 and J is TRBJ2-3, with no clear D. V was shortened by 4 bases and J by 0 bases, with 9 bases between the two germline ends. Germline CDR1 reads SGHDT; CDR2 reads YYEEEE. The CDR3 totals 14 residues. DNA of the CDR3: TGTGCCAGCAGCGATGGTCCTAGCACAGATACGCAGTATTTT. Its protein is CASSDGPSTDTQYF.

This clonotype was picked up many times. V and J are TRBV4-2 and TRBJ2-1, with TRBD2 matching over 9 bases. V shed 0 bases, J shed 6 bases, and the junction held 9 bases outside the gene matches. The CDR3 runs 17 residues. Germline-derived CDR1 and CDR2 are LGHNA and YNFKEQ. CDR3 region: CASSQDWRGLAANEQFF. The CDR3 DNA reads as TGTGCCAGCAGCCAAGACTGGAGGGGACTAGCCGCCAATGAGCAGTTCTTC.

This clonotype was seen ten or more times. The gene calls are TRBV10-3 and TRBJ2-7; no clear D. This CDR3 is built from 17 residues. Germline V lookup: CDR1 ENHRY, CDR2 SYGVKD. Trimming removed 2 bases from V and 7 bases from J, with 24 bases in between. CDR3 amino acids: CAISEPPSRAGDEEQYF. CDR3 DNA sequence: TGTGCCATCAGTGAGCCCCCCAGCCGGGCAGGCGATGAGGAGCAGTACTTC.

This clonotype was picked up a small number of times. This rearrangement joins TRBV4-3 to TRBJ1-2, with D unresolved. The ends were cut back, 0 bases at V and 7 bases at J, with 15 bases in the middle. Germline assignment: CDR1 LGHNA and CDR2 YSLEER. The CDR3 sequence is 15 residues long. The CDR3 is CASSQEARPHLGYTF. In DNA form, the CDR3 reads TGCGCCAGCAGCCAAGAAGCCAGGCCCCATCTTGGCTACACCTTC.

This clonotype was seen a few times. The chain carries TRBV4-1 and TRBJ1-1; D remains ambiguous. CDR1 MGHRA and CDR2 YSYEKL come from the germline V gene. The CDR3 extends over 13 amino acids. V lost 4 bases to trimming and J lost 3 bases, with 9 bases between them. The CDR3 bases are TGCGCCAGCAGCCTTCAACAGCACACTGAAGCTTTCTTT. Amino acid sequence: CASSLQQHTEAFF.

The chain joins TRBV20-1 to TRBJ2-1; TRBD2 is a possible D gene (6 bases). The CDR3 is 15 residues long. Germline CDR1 and CDR2: DFQATT and SNEGSKA (reference sequence). V lost 5 bases to trimming and J lost 5 bases, with 19 bases between them. This chain's CDR3 is CSAPPAGWVDNEQFF. The CDR3 bases are TGCAGTGCTCCACCGGCGGGGTGGGTAGACAATGAGCAGTTCTTC.

This clonotype was counted a few times. The chain combines TRBV6-5 with TRBJ1-1, with D tentatively TRBD1 (6 bases). CDR3 length: 15 amino acids. Germline V gene sequence: CDR1 MNHEY, CDR2 SVGAGI. V lost 0 bases to trimming and J lost 7 bases, with 15 bases between them. Written as DNA, the CDR3 is TGTGCCAGCAGTTACTCGGGCCAGGGGCGATATGAAGCTTTCTTT. This translates into CASSYSGQGRYEAFF.

There are a few counts of this clonotype. Germline is not matched at one junction end, which may reflect a read error. The chain links TRBV18 to TRBJ1-2; 8 nucleotides match TRBD1. The germline CDR1 and CDR2 sequences are KGHSH and LQKENI. CDR3 length: 11 residues. The CDR3 is CASSPGDRGHF. In DNA form, the CDR3 reads TGTGCCAGCTCTCCGGGCGACAGGGGCCACTTC.

This clonotype appeared many times. The genes are TRBV12-3 or TRBV12-4 and TRBJ2-3; weak D call: TRBD2 (6 bases). Trimming took off 6 bases at V and 7 bases at J, with 14 bases between the two ends. This CDR3 has 13 amino acids. The DNA for the CDR3 is TGTGCCAGCAGCCGAAGGACTACTAATACGCAGTATTTT. This encodes CASSRRTTNTQYF.

V is TRBV14 and J is TRBJ2-7; D gene unclear. Trimming left V 0 bases short and J 4 bases short, with 22 bases between. Germline loops: CDR1 SGHDN, CDR2 FVKESK. The CDR3 covers 18 residues. The CDR3 nucleotides read TGTGCCAGCAGCCAAGATCGACGACGTCTAGACGCACGATACGAGCAGTACTTC. Its translation is CASSQDRRRLDARYEQYF.

J is TRBJ2-1 and V is TRBV29-1; D possibly corresponds to TRBD2 (5 bases). The V and J ends lost 3 bases and 2 bases respectively, with 14 bases between them. Germline V gene data show CDR1 as SQVTM and CDR2 as ANQGSEA. The CDR3 runs 15 residues. CDR3 bases: TGCAGCGTTGACCGAGGGCCCAAACCCTACAATGAGCAGTTCTTC. Translated, it gives CSVDRGPKPYNEQFF.